Listed below are T cell receptor beta chains from one sample, sequenced in a study of blood T cell repertoires in COVID-19. Sequencing used immunoSEQ multiplex PCR; TCRdb keeps in-frame clones, though not all of them. The table has 250,000 to 350,000 clones, around 90% seen once; the top ten hold approximately 4.3%. Sequencing used PBMCs or T cells enriched from blood (not recorded which). The source is a woman aged 18-29 years with acute COVID-19. CDR3s leave out the opening cysteine and the closing phenylalanine or tryptophan.

V	J	CDR3
TRBV2	TRBJ1-2	ASSGRRGFNYGYT
TRBV28	TRBJ2-7	ASPPSGNTRNYEQY
TRBV29-1	TRBJ2-5	SVEGPAGGPQETQY
TRBV19	TRBJ2-3	ASSIVLEDTQY
TRBV5-1	TRBJ1-1	ASRPGTAEAF
TRBV6-2/TRBV6-3	TRBJ2-7	ASSYTYEQY
TRBV18	TRBJ2-7	ASATGGLSYEQY
TRBV2	TRBJ2-2	ASRDYVSTGELF
TRBV6-5	TRBJ2-7	ASSYGQFRGEQY
TRBV24-1	TRBJ1-2	AAGGPNYGYT
TRBV7-9	TRBJ1-2	ASSWGDENYGYT
TRBV28	TRBJ1-2	ASRTRGHYGYT
TRBV24-1	TRBJ2-2	ATSDLGLVNTGELF
TRBV5-1	TRBJ2-1	ASGSTSQNNEQF
TRBV6-1	TRBJ2-1	ASSETGVWGNEQF
TRBV6-6	TRBJ1-6	ASSYRQSYNSPLH
TRBV18	TRBJ1-6	ASSPNLGTGPWGPLH
TRBV5-1	TRBJ2-1	ASSMGQGNNEQF
TRBV5-1	TRBJ1-1	ASSFLENTEAF
TRBV5-1	TRBJ2-1	ASALSGRAGNEQF
TRBV6-5	TRBJ2-5	ASTPVGPETQY
TRBV11-2	TRBJ2-7	ASSPTALARYEQY
TRBV3-1/TRBV3-2	TRBJ2-7	ASSQARVLAGVSEQY
TRBV5-1	TRBJ2-1	ASSLGLAGIYNEQF
TRBV28	TRBJ2-2	ASSAPWTGEGGELF
TRBV5-6	TRBJ1-2	ASSSGTGGRYGYT
TRBV7-3	TRBJ2-7	ASSVTSGFGYEQY
TRBV5-5	TRBJ1-5	ASSFDSNSNQPQH
TRBV7-9	TRBJ1-2	ASSPGESGYT
TRBV5-6	TRBJ1-5	ASSLQGYQPQH
TRBV7-9	TRBJ2-1	ASSLEVPGGEQF
TRBV2	TRBJ2-1	ASSTREQF
TRBV7-3	TRBJ2-5	ASSLTAQETQY
TRBV3-1/TRBV3-2	TRBJ2-5	ASSQDSYQETQY
TRBV18	TRBJ2-2	ASSPQQGDTGELF
TRBV10-2	TRBJ2-1	ASSANRGNEQF
TRBV2	TRBJ1-2	ASRTLGGYGYT
TRBV4-1	TRBJ2-2	ASSRGSPRETNTGELF
TRBV5-1	TRBJ2-5	ASSLSPTGALETQY
TRBV4-2	TRBJ2-2	ASSQGAIQGIAELF
TRBV18	TRBJ1-2	ASSPQEGYLDYGYT
TRBV5-1	TRBJ2-7	ASSLTPGEQY
TRBV5-1	TRBJ2-6	ASSFPGHNVLT
TRBV2	TRBJ1-1	ASSSDRGNTEAF